This is a list of T cell receptor beta chains from one sample in a study of blood T cell repertoires in COVID-19. Here immunoSEQ multiplex PCR was the method, and the copy in TCRdb shows in-frame clones only, minus some. The sample gives fewer than 350,000 clones, under 90% of which show up once; around 4.8% is in the top ten. The sequencing input was PBMCs or T cells enriched from blood (not recorded which). These receptors were collected from a man between 60 and 75 years old who had recovered from COVID-19. The CDR3 runs from the conserved cysteine through the conserved F or W.

TRBV12-3/TRBV12-4	TRBJ1-5	CASSLKQNQPQHF
TRBV13	TRBJ1-2	CASSWTGEFGYTF
TRBV5-1	TRBJ1-1	CASSLPEPFTEAFF
TRBV28	TRBJ1-2	CASRQGRGYTF
TRBV6-5	TRBJ1-6	CASRTGNNSPLHF
TRBV15	TRBJ1-1	CATSTGNEGTEAFF
TRBV5-1	TRBJ2-7	CASSLVGTGNGEQYF
TRBV5-1	TRBJ2-2	CASSLGTGRSTGELFF
TRBV6-2/TRBV6-3	TRBJ1-6	CASSYAGTNSPLHF
TRBV27	TRBJ2-5	CASSREYQETQYF
TRBV21-1	TRBJ1-3	CASSKRTRDRSGNTIYF
TRBV9	TRBJ2-2	CASSVNQGVNTGELFF
TRBV20-1	TRBJ1-4	CSASRDRGFRANEKLFF
TRBV5-1	TRBJ2-2	CASSDGLAPTGELFF
TRBV18	TRBJ1-3	CASSHQDSGNTIYF
TRBV3-1/TRBV3-2	TRBJ2-7	CASSLRGQGSLEQYF
TRBV5-5	TRBJ2-7	CASSLDKYSYEQYF
TRBV7-9	TRBJ1-4	CASSPGEGYEKLFF
TRBV9	TRBJ2-5	CASSVGLSGIRQETQYF
TRBV27	TRBJ1-4	CASRRTGTANEKLFF
TRBV5-1	TRBJ1-4	CASSVSGQREAGEKLFF
TRBV6-5	TRBJ1-5	CASSLSGQAPHF
TRBV5-1	TRBJ2-3	CASTQEGITADTQYF
TRBV6-5	TRBJ2-7	CASSYLYLPSYEQYF
TRBV19	TRBJ1-5	CASSTTGYSNQPQHF
TRBV27	TRBJ1-5	CASSRAGGNQPQHF
TRBV4-3	TRBJ2-3	CASSQDRTSATDTQYF
TRBV18	TRBJ2-5	CASSHDRVQETQYF
TRBV9	TRBJ2-2	CASTSFGGPRTGELFF
TRBV4-2	TRBJ2-1	CASTLVGRNPERGSYNEQFF
TRBV7-9	TRBJ1-2	CASSLSVSRGDYGYTF
TRBV29-1	TRBJ2-5	CSVGRATQETQYF
TRBV5-6	TRBJ1-5	CASSTQGAVQPQHF
TRBV18	TRBJ2-2	CASSPGTGVAGELFF
TRBV6-6	TRBJ2-1	CASISGLARFYNGQFF
TRBV28	TRBJ1-5	CASSLIQGHQPQHF
TRBV28	TRBJ2-5	CASSFLYLRTDLQETQYF
TRBV24-1	TRBJ2-1	CATPGTSGRSYNEQFF
TRBV9	TRBJ2-7	CASEIRLAGVDEQYF
TRBV9	TRBJ2-1	CASTRASGSTTSYNEQFF
TRBV10-3	TRBJ2-7	CAISATGEYYEQYF
TRBV7-9	TRBJ2-1	CASSATSGTSYNEQFF
TRBV9	TRBJ2-7	CASSVEGTGVYEQYF
TRBV6-1	TRBJ1-3	CASSEGTGQRRNTIYF
TRBV5-1	TRBJ2-7	CASSSRQGPSEQYF
TRBV5-4	TRBJ1-1	CASSFGRGNTEAFF